This section outlines one T cell receptor (beta chain) sequence together with its context. This clonotype was seen at least ten times. The antigen this receptor binds is unknown. No much larger clonotype is one base removed from it; base qualities were not supplied. The TCR beta CDR3 regions were amplified from the RNA transcripts. A first-round RT-PCR of the TCR CDR3 used the HTBI primer set with the Qiagen OneStep RT-PCR kit. A second multiplex PCR round built the libraries, followed by size selection and purification. The libraries were sequenced on an Illumina HiSeq2000 using paired-end 100 bp reads. In the authors' own workflow: SOAPnuke was used to process the raw data, throwing out any read that contained adapters or uncalled bases, had a mean Phred below 15, or lacked an exact constant-primer or identifier match. High-quality paired reads were merged using COPE v1.2.5, and each unique nucleotide sequence was defined as a clonotype. MiTCR v1.1 was used to align the clonotypes against IMGT TRBV, TRBD and TRBJ reference segments. Analysis was restricted to V-J combinations with a frequency above 0.0001, which covered approximately 99% of repertoires. The TCS score was defined as F50 (clonal expansion) divided by E x V (chaos), with BLOSUM62-based TCRdist calculated between CDR3 peptides within each V-J. Welch's t-statistics and random forest reduced roughly 540 V-J features to 10 to 15, which were used in a naive Bayes classifier (R e1071). The public sequencing data were trimmed at Q25 with fastp and processed into clonotypes with MiXCR by TCRdb, which kept only in-frame beta chains. Each CDR3 protein appears once, grouped with its most common genes and DNA. TCRdb's processing, not the study's, gives the V and J calls here. Across this sample there are under 550,000 distinct CDR3 sequences, with roughly an eighth seen only once. The ten largest clones add up to approximately 5.3% of the sample.

The data were obtained in a study of T cells in Graves' hyperthyroidism and ophthalmopathy (dated by TCRdb to about 2019). Describing the broader study: Peripheral blood samples were taken at the time of initial diagnosis, prior to any treatment. A discovery cohort of roughly 100 patients, fewer than 50 with Graves' ophthalmopathy and under 60 with stable Graves' hyperthyroidism, was used to find distinguishing TCR V-J signatures. Prospective prediction of ophthalmopathy was tested in an independent validation cohort of 18 to 20 hyperthyroidism patients and 17 patients who later progressed to ophthalmopathy. The 75 to 100 discovery patients were divided at random into training and test sets in a 7:3 ratio. In addition, the study compared T-cell repertoires in thyroid tissue and in blood from five or six Graves' hyperthyroidism patients. After sampling, hyperthyroidism patients received methimazole starting at 30 mg daily, and ophthalmopathy patients received high-dose intravenous methylprednisolone. The paper describes TCR Vbeta CDR3 sequencing of more than 120 peripheral blood samples, made up of approximately 40 ophthalmopathy patients, roughly 72 hyperthyroidism patients and some 17 progressor patients.

The germline V gene provides CDR1 MNHEY and CDR2 SVGEGT. The V end gives up 4 bases and the J end 3 bases, leaving 0 bases in the junction not matched to a gene. Taken from cysteine to phenylalanine, the CDR3 has 15 residues. The CDR3 DNA has 45 bases and is translated from base 1. Study-wide conclusions, independent of this receptor: Sample size was not statistically predetermined, and blinding of investigators to group allocation was not performed. A 13 V-J signature model separated ophthalmopathy from stable hyperthyroidism, with just over 85% sensitivity and 81% to 82% specificity in cross-validation and 80%/75% in testing. In validation, the model predicted progression to ophthalmopathy a median of approximately 6.6 months before onset, with roughly 71% sensitivity and nearly 75% specificity. Most expanded thyroid clonotypes (frequency above 0.001) were also found in blood, which suggests that blood repertoires may mirror thyroid immune responses.

A patient counted as having stable Graves' hyperthyroidism if no progression to ophthalmopathy occurred over 18 months of follow-up. Hyperthyroidism patients were newly diagnosed, had a disease duration of under 2 months, and were aged 18 to 65 years. Patients with uncontrolled infections, other autoimmune diseases, pregnancy or lactation were excluded. Clinical symptoms, serum thyroxine and TRAb, thyroid ultrasound, and orbital computed tomography formed the basis for the diagnoses. Ficoll-Paque density gradient centrifugation was used to isolate PBMCs from 9.5 to 10 ml of fresh peripheral blood. Total RNA was extracted using Trizol reagent, and RNA quality was assessed on an Agilent 2100 Bioanalyzer.

The chain joins TRBV6-2 or TRBV6-3 to TRBJ2-2, with 12 central nucleotides matching TRBD2. The sample taken for sequencing was blood. The TCR originated in a woman in her late teens or twenties with Graves' hyperthyroidism. The CDR3 region reads CASSSSGRDTGELFF. The DNA is as follows: TGTGCCAGCAGTTCTAGCGGGAGGGACACCGGGGAGCTGTTTTTT.